This T cell receptor beta chain derives from a study of T cells after yellow fever vaccination. For the study at large: Some fractions had low cell numbers, and these were prepared with SMART-Seq v4 Ultra Low Input.

Ten or more counts support this clonotype. Antigen: not known. This CDR3 has 19 residues. V shed 7 bases, J shed 0 bases, and the junction held 16 bases outside the gene matches. The study's findings and limits: Abundant bulk-population clonotypes could contaminate the FACS-sorted repertoires. Primary-vaccination clones mostly resurfaced post-booster (less than 98% CD4, about 87% CD8).

Universal primer sites and UMIs were introduced during 5'RACE template-switching synthesis of TCR cDNA. TCRdb fed the 5' RACE reads into MiXCR, producing one record per CDR3 protein. The sample shows about 300,000 distinct CDR3 sequences, approximately 4.2% of them seen only once. Sequenced here: PBMCs, sampled 5 days after the yellow fever booster vaccination. This TCR was sampled from a man aged 18 to 35 who received the YFV17D yellow fever vaccine. The chain has TRBV12-3 or TRBV12-4 and TRBJ2-1; 9 bases line up with TRBD1. CDR3 DNA: TGTGCCAGCACCCCCGCTCTGGGAGGGACAGGGTCCTCCTACAATGAGCAGTTCTTC. Protein: CASTPALGGTGSSYNEQFF.